These T cell receptor beta chains were read from a single sample in a study of untreated major depressive disorder. Assay used: immunoSEQ multiplex PCR; TCRdb lists only in-frame clones, some missing. The sample shows some 20,000 clones, roughly 86% of them seen only once. The sample was CD4+ T cells from PBMCs. These receptors all stem from a woman aged 25 to 45 in good health. CDR3s include the opening cysteine and the closing phenylalanine or tryptophan. Fields, in order: V gene, D gene, clone size, CDR3 length, J gene, CDR3 protein, CDR3 DNA. A D gene is named only where the DNA matches it firmly. Clone size is shown for a subset of rows, as once, few, many or a class of expanded clone.

V gene: TRBV15
D gene: TRBD1
clone size: .
CDR3 length: 16
J gene: TRBJ2-4
CDR3 protein: CATSRTPGTGRNIQYF
CDR3 DNA: TGTGCCACCAGCAGAACCCCCGGGACAGGGAGAAACATTCAGTACTTC

V gene: TRBV9
D gene: .
clone size: .
CDR3 length: 15
J gene: TRBJ2-5
CDR3 protein: CASSAPVQRGETQYF
CDR3 DNA: TGTGCCAGCAGCGCCCCGGTTCAGCGCGGGGAGACCCAGTACTTC

V gene: TRBV18
D gene: .
clone size: .
CDR3 length: 14
J gene: TRBJ1-1
CDR3 protein: CASSPGAGNTEAFF
CDR3 DNA: TGTGCCAGCTCACCAGGGGCCGGTAACACTGAAGCTTTCTTT

V gene: TRBV19
D gene: .
clone size: .
CDR3 length: 16
J gene: TRBJ2-2
CDR3 protein: CASSARGLTNSGELFF
CDR3 DNA: TGTGCCAGTAGCGCGCGGGGTCTCACAAACAGCGGGGAGCTGTTTTTT

V gene: TRBV6-5
D gene: .
clone size: .
CDR3 length: 12
J gene: TRBJ2-1
CDR3 protein: CASTREGGGQFF
CDR3 DNA: TGTGCCAGCACCCGCGAGGGGGGCGGGCAGTTCTTC

V gene: TRBV28
D gene: TRBD1
clone size: .
CDR3 length: 16
J gene: TRBJ2-3
CDR3 protein: CASSSPQRTGPDTQYF
CDR3 DNA: TGTGCCAGCAGTTCCCCACAGAGGACAGGCCCAGATACGCAGTATTTT

V gene: TRBV29-1
D gene: TRBD1
clone size: .
CDR3 length: 13
J gene: TRBJ1-2
CDR3 protein: CSVVDRGSRGYTF
CDR3 DNA: TGCAGCGTTGTGGACAGGGGATCGAGGGGCTACACCTTC

V gene: TRBV7-9
D gene: .
clone size: .
CDR3 length: 13
J gene: TRBJ2-1
CDR3 protein: CASSGGKHNEQFF
CDR3 DNA: TGTGCCAGCTCTGGGGGGAAACACAATGAGCAGTTCTTC

V gene: TRBV10-2
D gene: .
clone size: .
CDR3 length: 18
J gene: TRBJ1-5
CDR3 protein: CASSRSSGRALSNQPQHF
CDR3 DNA: TGCGCCAGCAGCCGTTCGTCGGGCAGGGCTCTTAGCAATCAGCCCCAGCATTTT

V gene: TRBV7-2
D gene: .
clone size: once
CDR3 length: 15
J gene: TRBJ1-1
CDR3 protein: CASSLVLQGNTEAFF
CDR3 DNA: TGTGCCAGCAGCTTAGTACTACAGGGGAACACTGAAGCTTTCTTT

V gene: TRBV7-8
D gene: .
clone size: .
CDR3 length: 13
J gene: TRBJ1-2
CDR3 protein: CASSSGRSYGYTF
CDR3 DNA: TGTGCCAGCAGCTCAGGACGGAGCTATGGCTACACCTTC

V gene: TRBV11-2
D gene: .
clone size: .
CDR3 length: 14
J gene: TRBJ1-1
CDR3 protein: CASSLIRGGAEAFF
CDR3 DNA: TGTGCCAGCAGTTTAATCCGGGGAGGGGCTGAAGCTTTCTTT

V gene: TRBV28
D gene: .
clone size: .
CDR3 length: 11
J gene: TRBJ1-2
CDR3 protein: CASGGRGGYTF
CDR3 DNA: TGTGCCAGCGGCGGTAGGGGTGGCTACACCTTC

V gene: TRBV7-7
D gene: .
clone size: .
CDR3 length: 13
J gene: TRBJ2-2
CDR3 protein: CASSLGPPGELFF
CDR3 DNA: TGTGCTAGCAGCTTGGGGCCCCCCGGGGAGCTGTTTTTT

V gene: TRBV30
D gene: TRBD1
clone size: .
CDR3 length: 13
J gene: TRBJ1-5
CDR3 protein: CAWSAGGNQPQHF
CDR3 DNA: TGTGCCTGGAGTGCAGGGGGTAATCAGCCCCAGCATTTT

V gene: TRBV5-6
D gene: TRBD1
clone size: .
CDR3 length: 13
J gene: TRBJ2-7
CDR3 protein: CASSLDRGQEQYF
CDR3 DNA: TGTGCCAGCAGCTTGGACAGGGGTCAAGAGCAGTACTTC

V gene: TRBV5-1
D gene: .
clone size: .
CDR3 length: 11
J gene: TRBJ2-5
CDR3 protein: CASSLAETQYF
CDR3 DNA: TGCGCCAGCAGCTTGGCAGAGACCCAGTACTTC

V gene: TRBV28
D gene: TRBD2
clone size: .
CDR3 length: 17
J gene: TRBJ2-7
CDR3 protein: CASSPKSLAGGLGEQYF
CDR3 DNA: TGTGCCAGCAGCCCAAAATCCCTAGCGGGGGGGTTAGGCGAGCAGTACTTC

V gene: TRBV29-1
D gene: .
clone size: .
CDR3 length: 13
J gene: TRBJ1-3
CDR3 protein: CSVVWPSGNTIYF
CDR3 DNA: TGCAGCGTTGTATGGCCCTCTGGAAACACCATATATTTT

V gene: TRBV30
D gene: .
clone size: .
CDR3 length: 13
J gene: TRBJ2-3
CDR3 protein: CAWKGSSTDTQYF
CDR3 DNA: TGTGCCTGGAAAGGATCCAGCACAGATACGCAGTATTTT

V gene: TRBV29-1
D gene: TRBD2
clone size: .
CDR3 length: 13
J gene: TRBJ2-7
CDR3 protein: CSVRTSGGSEQYF
CDR3 DNA: TGCAGCGTTAGGACTAGCGGGGGGTCCGAGCAGTACTTC

V gene: TRBV28
D gene: TRBD1
clone size: .
CDR3 length: 13
J gene: TRBJ1-6
CDR3 protein: CASRGTGRSPLHF
CDR3 DNA: TGTGCCAGCAGAGGGACAGGTCGGTCACCCCTCCACTTT

V gene: TRBV19
D gene: .
clone size: .
CDR3 length: 15
J gene: TRBJ2-3
CDR3 protein: CASSIEAGPTDTQYF
CDR3 DNA: TGTGCCAGTAGTATAGAGGCGGGGCCCACAGATACGCAGTATTTT

V gene: TRBV9
D gene: TRBD1
clone size: .
CDR3 length: 15
J gene: TRBJ1-1
CDR3 protein: CASSVGGQGRTEAFF
CDR3 DNA: TGTGCCAGCAGCGTGGGGGGACAGGGTAGAACTGAAGCTTTCTTT

V gene: TRBV28
D gene: TRBD1
clone size: .
CDR3 length: 15
J gene: TRBJ1-2
CDR3 protein: CASSPQGAGVYGYTF
CDR3 DNA: TGTGCCAGCAGTCCACAGGGGGCGGGAGTCTATGGCTACACCTTC

V gene: TRBV6-5
D gene: .
clone size: .
CDR3 length: 15
J gene: TRBJ1-5
CDR3 protein: CASALGTADNQPQHF
CDR3 DNA: TGTGCCAGCGCCTTGGGGACGGCGGACAATCAGCCCCAGCATTTT

V gene: TRBV27
D gene: .
clone size: .
CDR3 length: 12
J gene: TRBJ2-3
CDR3 protein: CASGRGADTQYF
CDR3 DNA: TGTGCCTCGGGGCGGGGCGCAGATACGCAGTATTTT

V gene: TRBV14
D gene: TRBD1
clone size: .
CDR3 length: 13
J gene: TRBJ1-2
CDR3 protein: CASSQQGAKGYTF
CDR3 DNA: TGTGCCAGCAGCCAACAGGGGGCGAAGGGCTACACCTTC

V gene: TRBV11-3
D gene: .
clone size: .
CDR3 length: 15
J gene: TRBJ1-3
CDR3 protein: CASSLDSGIGNTIYF
CDR3 DNA: TGTGCCAGCAGCTTAGATTCGGGGATTGGAAACACCATATATTTT

V gene: TRBV30
D gene: TRBD1
clone size: .
CDR3 length: 15
J gene: TRBJ1-2
CDR3 protein: CAWSVHPGQGYGYTF
CDR3 DNA: TGTGCCTGGAGTGTACATCCGGGACAGGGCTATGGCTACACCTTC

V gene: TRBV27
D gene: .
clone size: .
CDR3 length: 18
J gene: TRBJ1-3
CDR3 protein: CASSLLGPAGDSGNTIYF
CDR3 DNA: TGTGCCAGCAGTTTATTGGGGCCAGCGGGGGACTCTGGAAACACCATATATTTT

V gene: TRBV28
D gene: .
clone size: .
CDR3 length: 15
J gene: TRBJ1-1
CDR3 protein: CASIPTSRMNTEAFF
CDR3 DNA: TGTGCCAGCATCCCTACCTCCCGAATGAACACTGAAGCTTTCTTT

V gene: TRBV5-1
D gene: TRBD2
clone size: once
CDR3 length: 16
J gene: TRBJ2-1
CDR3 protein: CASSQLGGVGENEQFF
CDR3 DNA: TGCGCCAGCAGCCAACTTGGGGGGGTCGGAGAAAATGAGCAGTTCTTC

V gene: TRBV12-5
D gene: TRBD1
clone size: .
CDR3 length: 14
J gene: TRBJ2-7
CDR3 protein: CASGGTGTAYEQYF
CDR3 DNA: TGTGCTAGTGGTGGCACCGGGACAGCCTACGAGCAGTACTTC

V gene: TRBV11-2
D gene: .
clone size: .
CDR3 length: 15
J gene: TRBJ2-5
CDR3 protein: CASSLGAGRRETQYF
CDR3 DNA: TGTGCCAGCAGCTTAGGGGCAGGGAGGCGGGAGACCCAGTACTTC

V gene: TRBV28
D gene: .
clone size: .
CDR3 length: 13
J gene: TRBJ2-7
CDR3 protein: CASSLEGSYEQYF
CDR3 DNA: TGTGCCAGCAGTCTTGAGGGGTCCTACGAGCAGTACTTC

V gene: TRBV5-1
D gene: .
clone size: .
CDR3 length: 13
J gene: TRBJ1-1
CDR3 protein: CASRRDMNTEAFF
CDR3 DNA: TGCGCCAGCAGGAGGGACATGAACACTGAAGCTTTCTTT

V gene: TRBV7-9
D gene: .
clone size: .
CDR3 length: 17
J gene: TRBJ2-6
CDR3 protein: CASSLVFSVSGANVLTF
CDR3 DNA: TGTGCCAGCAGCTTAGTTTTTTCGGTCTCTGGGGCCAACGTCCTGACTTTC

V gene: TRBV9
D gene: TRBD1
clone size: .
CDR3 length: 14
J gene: TRBJ2-5
CDR3 protein: CASSPGQGQETQYF
CDR3 DNA: TGTGCCAGCAGCCCTGGACAGGGGCAAGAGACCCAGTACTTC

V gene: TRBV4-3
D gene: .
clone size: .
CDR3 length: 13
J gene: TRBJ1-5
CDR3 protein: CASSQDHNQPQHF
CDR3 DNA: TGCGCCAGCAGCCAAGATCACAATCAGCCCCAGCATTTT

V gene: TRBV11-3
D gene: .
clone size: .
CDR3 length: 14
J gene: TRBJ2-1
CDR3 protein: CASSLGDRYNEQFF
CDR3 DNA: TGTGCCAGCAGCTTGGGAGACAGGTACAATGAGCAGTTCTTC

V gene: TRBV15
D gene: .
clone size: .
CDR3 length: 15
J gene: TRBJ1-6
CDR3 protein: CATSTSQRPNSPLHF
CDR3 DNA: TGTGCCACCAGCACCTCTCAGAGGCCTAATTCACCCCTCCACTTT

V gene: TRBV6-5
D gene: .
clone size: .
CDR3 length: 12
J gene: TRBJ1-4
CDR3 protein: CASSTRLAKLFF
CDR3 DNA: TGTGCCAGCAGTACTAGGCTTGCGAAACTGTTTTTT

V gene: TRBV7-2
D gene: .
clone size: .
CDR3 length: 13
J gene: TRBJ2-7
CDR3 protein: CASSLQPSYEQYF
CDR3 DNA: TGTGCCAGCAGCTTACAGCCGTCCTACGAGCAGTACTTC

V gene: TRBV4-3
D gene: .
clone size: .
CDR3 length: 12
J gene: TRBJ1-2
CDR3 protein: CASSQPTYGYTF
CDR3 DNA: TGCGCCAGCAGCCAACCAACTTATGGCTACACCTTC

V gene: TRBV5-1
D gene: .
clone size: .
CDR3 length: 14
J gene: TRBJ1-6
CDR3 protein: CASSKGQSDSPLHF
CDR3 DNA: TGCGCCAGCAGCAAAGGACAGAGTGATTCACCCCTCCACTTT

V gene: TRBV30
D gene: .
clone size: .
CDR3 length: 13
J gene: TRBJ1-2
CDR3 protein: CAWNIRQTDGYTF
CDR3 DNA: TGTGCCTGGAATATTAGACAGACAGATGGCTACACCTTC